This T cell receptor (beta chain) originates from a study of TIL therapy for anti-PD-1-resistant metastatic lung cancer. Overall study context: Median patient age was around 50, ranging roughly 35-85 years.

The time point: pre-treatment sample, taken before nivolumab and TIL therapy. Most excised metastases sampled were pleural nodules or supraclavicular lymph nodes. V lost 6 bases to trimming and J lost 7 bases; unmatched junction nucleotides: 6. CDR3 length: 14 residues. Germline CDR1 reads MNHEY; CDR2 reads SVGAGI. This was the immunoSEQ v3 assay. Measured with immunoSEQ multiplex PCR; TCRdb has only the in-frame clones, and not every one. In the table there are about 100,000 clones, roughly 65% of which are singletons. The material was tumor tissue, obtained at baseline. The receptor was isolated from a person aged 30 to 80 with non-small cell lung cancer. V gene TRBV6-5 combines with J gene TRBJ1-6; 7 nucleotides line up with TRBD1. The chain's CDR3 is CASSLGQLNSPLHF. CDR3 nucleotides: TGTGCCAGCAGCCTGGGACAGTTGAATTCACCCCTCCACTTT.